The present entry profiles one T cell receptor beta chain with its context. Antigen: not known. The sample belongs to a study of T-cell memory formation after mild COVID-19. Findings and limits, study-wide: Contracting clones, day 15 to 85, had balanced CD4/CD8, and later expanders favored CD4+. Clonal second-wave expansions that peaked on day 37 had unconfirmed SARS-CoV-2 specificity. Clones which contracted sat mainly in CM and EM if CD4+, and in EMRA if CD8+. Memory from before infection featured some responding clones, which suggests cross-reactive memory joined.

In TCRdb, the 5' RACE reads were re-called with MiXCR into one record per CDR3 protein. This table holds approximately 110,000 distinct CDR3 sequences, about 20% found once. The receptor comes from a man younger than 35 who had mild COVID-19 (a few samples of this study predate the infection). Cell type and time point are not known. Specimen: PBMCs or a T cell subset sorted from them (not recorded which).

The CDR3: CASSLVDSSYNEQFF. The CDR3 DNA reads TGTGCCAGCAGTCTAGTCGATAGCTCCTACAATGAGCAGTTCTTC. This chain joins TRBV12-3 or TRBV12-4 and TRBJ2-1; no clear D gene. V gave up 5 bases and J gave up 0 bases, with 11 bases separating them. There are 15 residues in the CDR3.